Listed below are T cell receptor beta chains from one sample, sequenced in a study of technical replicates of blood from four donors. Profiling relied on immunoSEQ multiplex PCR, and the TCRdb table lists in-frame clones only, not all of them. This sample yields nearly 80,000 clones, of which about 90% are seen a single time; about 0.4% belongs to the top ten. The specimen sequenced was T cells isolated from PBMCs. Receptor source: a human donor in good health. Each CDR3 is given without its conserved first and last residue. Clone size is not always given. Where it is, it says once, few, many or a class for expanded clones.

abundance: .; v_gene: TRBV28; j_gene: TRBJ1-5; CDR3aa: ASSFVNQPQH
abundance: .; v_gene: TRBV7-3; j_gene: TRBJ2-3; CDR3aa: ASSLTGGRDTQY
abundance: .; v_gene: TRBV19; j_gene: TRBJ2-7; CDR3aa: ASSMSSGAYEQY
abundance: .; v_gene: TRBV28; j_gene: TRBJ1-1; CDR3aa: ASSLSPGGNTEAF
abundance: .; v_gene: TRBV20-1; j_gene: TRBJ1-1; CDR3aa: SARQGTEAF
abundance: .; v_gene: TRBV12-5; j_gene: TRBJ2-2; CDR3aa: ASGLTWDTMNTGELF
abundance: .; v_gene: TRBV5-1; j_gene: TRBJ2-3; CDR3aa: ASSFSGLAGTDTQY
abundance: .; v_gene: TRBV10-3; j_gene: TRBJ1-5; CDR3aa: AISPGVDQPQH
abundance: few; v_gene: TRBV7-9; j_gene: TRBJ1-5; CDR3aa: ASSPDSLTQH
abundance: .; v_gene: TRBV29-1; j_gene: TRBJ1-2; CDR3aa: SAIGTGGEAIYGYT
abundance: .; v_gene: TRBV6-1; j_gene: TRBJ1-1; CDR3aa: ASSVNRDGTEAF
abundance: .; v_gene: TRBV7-3; j_gene: TRBJ2-7; CDR3aa: ASSLLAGGGLHEQY
abundance: .; v_gene: TRBV7-9; j_gene: TRBJ1-5; CDR3aa: ASSRTGDQPQH
abundance: .; v_gene: TRBV7-9; j_gene: TRBJ2-1; CDR3aa: ASSLDNEQF
abundance: .; v_gene: TRBV7-2; j_gene: TRBJ1-5; CDR3aa: ASSPVGTGLLYQPQH
abundance: .; v_gene: TRBV2; j_gene: TRBJ2-3; CDR3aa: ASSARGDTQY
abundance: .; v_gene: TRBV27; j_gene: TRBJ2-3; CDR3aa: ASSPVSGFTDTQY
abundance: few; v_gene: TRBV19; j_gene: TRBJ2-2; CDR3aa: ASKAEAGFTGELF
abundance: .; v_gene: TRBV6-5; j_gene: TRBJ1-2; CDR3aa: ASSYSRSSYGYT
abundance: .; v_gene: TRBV6-5; j_gene: TRBJ2-1; CDR3aa: ATQRPRADNEQF
abundance: .; v_gene: TRBV7-6; j_gene: TRBJ2-5; CDR3aa: ASSLSLETQY
abundance: .; v_gene: TRBV9; j_gene: TRBJ1-5; CDR3aa: ASSVGQGSWQPQH
abundance: .; v_gene: TRBV28; j_gene: TRBJ1-1; CDR3aa: ASSFTRYQDRDTEAF
abundance: .; v_gene: TRBV27; j_gene: TRBJ2-7; CDR3aa: ASSQDRGGYEQY
abundance: .; v_gene: TRBV20-1; j_gene: TRBJ2-7; CDR3aa: SGTGAYEQY
abundance: .; v_gene: TRBV18; j_gene: TRBJ2-3; CDR3aa: ASSPTIAGGTDTQY
abundance: .; v_gene: TRBV6-6; j_gene: TRBJ2-7; CDR3aa: ASSNQGQGQYEQY
abundance: .; v_gene: TRBV10-3; j_gene: TRBJ2-3; CDR3aa: AISEGQGYSSTDTQY